The T cell receptor (beta chain) under discussion was sequenced for a study of T cell repertoires in cytomegalovirus infection. For the study at large: It can be stated that public TCR beta signatures indicated CMV infection as well as a matching HLA type.

Study-level findings and limits: Based on cumulative public TCR beta family frequency, carriers of CMV plus the relevant HLA were identified. HLA-C-restricted CMV clonotypes gave the most frequent clonotype in two of eight donors.

This CDR3 contains 12 residues. Germline V gene lookup returns CDR1 SEHNR and CDR2 FQNEAQ (reference sequence). V shed 1 base and J shed 7 bases, with 7 bases lying between them. One entry per CDR3 protein, called by TCRdb with MiXCR from the reads. The sample comprises about 180,000 distinct CDR3 sequences, about a sixth of which are singletons, and around 27% rests with the top ten. This clonotype was seen more than once but under ten times. The target antigen is unknown. The source is a human donor in good health (CMV status not recorded). Some clones in this sample may be carry-over from other donors' samples. Source material: CD8+ T cells from PBMCs. This rearrangement joins TRBV7-9 to TRBJ1-1, with D unclear. In nucleotides, the CDR3 is TGTGCCAGCAGCTTAGTGCCAAGTGAAGCTTTCTTT. Translation: CASSLVPSEAFF.